This T cell receptor beta chain was captured in a study of regulatory T cells in long-lasting Graves disease. The time point is: persistent/refractory GD, antithyroid drugs over 5 years with positive TRAb. Generation of the TCR library employed RNA extracted from PBMCs. The V gene lost 4 bases and the J gene lost 6 bases, with 19 bases spanning the gap. From germline, CDR1 is MGHRA and CDR2 YSYEKL. CDR3 length: 15 residues. Investigators prepared the TCR beta libraries by applying iRepertoire HTBI primers and Arm-PCR of CDR3 regions. One entry per CDR3 protein results from TCRdb running MiXCR on the multiplex PCR reads. This sample has about 420,000 distinct CDR3 sequences, with around 24% found just once.

This TCR came from a female donor with Graves disease. The specimen comprised peripheral blood mononuclear cells (PBMCs), sampled when the disease was refractory, from a patient treated with antithyroid drugs. This rearrangement joins TRBV4-1 to TRBJ2-7, with a weak D call TRBD2 (6 bases). DNA of the CDR3: TGCGCCAGCAGCCCCTTAGAGAGTGACGGGGGCGAGCAGTACTTC. This gives the protein CASSPLESDGGEQYF.